Listed here is a single T cell receptor (beta chain). The antigen this receptor binds is unknown. A much larger clone is a single base away; this may be a read error. These data belong to a study of blood T cells in healthy people across ages (dated by TCRdb to about 2015). In the study overall: In model experiments, template switching captured about one uniquely barcoded TCR beta cDNA molecule for every two T cells. The donors were divided into four age groups: young (average around 16 years), middle-aged (approximately 41), aged (around 59) and long-lived (82). To avoid experimental bias, donors of different ages were distributed randomly across sequencing lanes. The study analyzed two additional independent replicas of 1 million unique cDNA reads from the same blood draw for two donors, one aged 18 to 30 and one aged 80 or older. Using deep sequencing normalized with unique cDNA molecular identifiers, the study measured how TCR beta repertoire diversity changes with age.

What the work shows at the level of the full study, not this receptor alone: Estimates of total diversity based on one million sequenced T cells were regarded as lower bounds and as underestimates. Since profiling was done on bulk unsorted PBMCs, naive and antigen-experienced compartments could not be conclusively compared. Observed TCR beta diversity correlated strongly with the percentage of naive T cells measured by flow cytometry. Because the CMV infection status of the donors was unknown, age-related changes in expanded clonotypes may potentially have been confounded. As age increased, observed TCR beta diversity per million T cells dropped in a roughly linear way, and a significant reduction was already evident by age 40. Compared with the aged group, the long-lived group had more naive CD4+ T cells, fewer expanded clones and increased TCR diversity, a pattern suggesting age selection.

The roughly 37 donors, aged 6 to 90 years, were systemically healthy Caucasian individuals from Russia. Each donor gave about 11 milliliters of peripheral blood, drawn into EDTA-treated Vacutainer tubes. Ficoll-Paque density-gradient centrifugation was used to isolate PBMCs, with at least 7 million obtained per sample. Total RNA, at least 5 micrograms per sample, was extracted from PBMCs with Trizol reagent. Naive CD45RAhigh/CD27high T cell percentages were measured by flow cytometry on a PBMC aliquot from every donor. From the cysteine through the phenylalanine, the CDR3 covers 15 amino acids. The sequence is cut down to CDR3 DNA, 45 bases in frame from base 1. The library was obtained by 5' RACE. TCRdb names Illumina HiSeq 2500 as the instrument used. A second PCR of about 7 to 12 cycles was performed with a sample-barcoded 5' primer and a J-beta primer mix. A template-switch 5' adaptor carrying 12 random nucleotides introduced a unique molecular identifier onto each TCR beta cDNA molecule. Each sample yielded at least 2.5 million CDR3-containing paired-end reads. All of the RNA was converted into first-strand cDNA using the Mint cDNA synthesis kit, with a TRBC-specific oligonucleotide serving as the primer. Following uracil-DNA glycosylase treatment, all cDNA underwent a first 18-cycle PCR with the universal primers M1SS and BC2_uni_R. Concerning the study's data processing: For normalization, 1 million high-quality reads were randomly selected from each sample, with every read carrying a distinct molecular identifier. Instead of being binned into consensus sequences, reads with shared molecular identifiers were discarded. CDR3 identification, clonotype clustering and error correction used MiTCR with a Q25 quality threshold and the strictest error-elimination algorithm. Lower-bound total TCR beta diversity was estimated with a nonparametric unseen species model using Euler transformation. Clones were called with MiXCR by TCRdb after fastp trimmed the public reads at Q25, and only in-frame beta chains were retained. A single entry per CDR3 protein holds the most common genes and DNA from its merged rows. V and J calls and clone size were set by TCRdb, not the authors. Within this sample are around 650,000 distinct CDR3 sequences, with roughly 32% of them counted one time only. Of the sample, about 16% falls within the top ten clones.

This chain joins TRBV12-3 or TRBV12-4 to TRBJ1-4; the D gene is perhaps TRBD1, from 5 matching bases. The TCR originated in a woman older than 75 in good health. Donor details come from another sample of the same person, matched by shared clones. Sequenced sample: blood. The DNA sequence follows: TGTGCCAGCAGTTTCTGGCCGGGGGAGAATGAAAAACGGTTTTTT. This sequence encodes CASSFWPGENEKRFF.